This T cell receptor (beta chain) originates from a study of blood T cell repertoires in COVID-19. About the study: COVID-19 samples from acute and convalescent phases originated in the United States, Italy and Spain.

From germline, CDR1 is WSHSY and CDR2 SAAADI. This CDR3 is built from 15 residues. Trimming took 5 bases from V and 3 from J; bases not matched to a gene: 8. Enrolled through a virtual design, the participants were between 18 and 89 years of age and came from under 25 US areas. Some clones are missing from TCRdb's copy, which holds only in-frame ones; the method was immunoSEQ multiplex PCR. The sample lists fewer than 300,000 clones, over 75% occurring once. The TCR was taken from a young woman who had recovered from COVID-19. The chain joins TRBV10-2 to TRBJ2-3; 7 bases fit TRBD1. The sample was PBMCs or T cells enriched from blood (not recorded which). The CDR3 nucleotides are TGCGCCAGCAGTTTTACAGGGGTTTTGACAGATACGCAGTATTTT. Its protein product is CASSFTGVLTDTQYF.